A selection of T cell receptor beta chains follows, all from one sample in a study of blood T cell repertoires in COVID-19. Clones were read by immunoSEQ multiplex PCR, and TCRdb kept only the in-frame ones, dropping some. Of around 200,000 clones listed, about 84% are singletons. Specimen: PBMCs or T cells enriched from blood (not recorded which). The source of these receptors is a man aged 40-49 years with acute COVID-19. CDR3s include the opening cysteine and the closing phenylalanine or tryptophan. Fields, in order: J gene, V gene, clone size, CDR3 length, D gene, CDR3 protein, CDR3 DNA. D genes are given only for firm matches. Size is stated for part of the rows, as once, few or many counts, or as a class when the clone is expanded.

TRBJ1-6,TRBV6-6,-,14,TRBD1,CASSRTGGESPLHF,TGTGCCAGCAGTCGGACAGGGGGCGAATCACCCCTCCACTTT
TRBJ1-1,TRBV28,-,12,-,CASSREGSEAFF,TGTGCCAGCAGTCGCGAGGGAAGCGAAGCTTTCTTT
TRBJ2-2,TRBV5-1,-,16,-,CASSLESGVNTGELFF,TGCGCCAGCAGCTTGGAGTCAGGGGTGAACACCGGGGAGCTGTTTTTT
TRBJ1-5,TRBV4-1,-,14,-,CASSQAAASQPQHF,TGCGCCAGCAGCCAAGCGGCAGCGTCTCAGCCCCAGCATTTT
TRBJ1-1,TRBV7-9,-,15,-,CASSLAATGNTEAFF,TGTGCCAGCAGCTTAGCAGCGACAGGGAACACTGAAGCTTTCTTT
TRBJ1-2,TRBV28,-,14,-,CASSLPRVSDGYTF,TGTGCCAGCAGTTTGCCGAGGGTTAGTGATGGCTACACCTTC
TRBJ2-5,TRBV2,-,15,TRBD2,CASRKTSGSSETQYF,TGTGCCAGCCGTAAGACTAGCGGGAGCTCAGAGACCCAGTACTTC
TRBJ2-7,TRBV4-1,few,16,TRBD2,CASSLGGTSGSYEQYF,TGCGCCAGCAGTTTAGGGGGGACTAGCGGATCCTACGAGCAGTACTTC
TRBJ1-2,TRBV5-6,-,16,TRBD1,CASRRDRRTMASGYTF,TGTGCCAGCCGCCGGGACAGAAGAACTATGGCTAGTGGCTACACCTTC
TRBJ2-2,TRBV15,-,20,TRBD2,CATSRGASGSGSRYTGELFF,TGTGCCACCAGCAGAGGCGCCTCTGGTAGCGGGAGCCGTTACACCGGGGAGCTGTTTTTT
TRBJ1-5,TRBV6-4,many,14,-,CASSDGTSNQPQHF,TGTGCCAGCAGTGACGGCACTAGCAATCAGCCCCAGCATTTT
TRBJ2-2,TRBV5-1,-,13,-,CASSLGDTGELFF,TGCGCCAGCAGCTTGGGAGACACCGGGGAGCTGTTTTTT
TRBJ2-7,TRBV4-3,once,15,-,CASSRAAGAFYEQYF,TGCGCCAGCAGCCGTGCGGCGGGGGCCTTCTACGAGCAGTACTTC
TRBJ1-2,TRBV25-1,-,13,TRBD1,CASSAGTGYGYTF,TGTGCCAGCAGTGCTGGGACAGGGTACGGCTACACCTTC